Below, 6 T cell receptor beta chains from the same sample are listed, as sequenced in a study of metastatic and nonmetastatic thyroid tumors. TCRdb recomputed clones from the PCR reads via MiXCR. Here the sample spans around 15,000 clones, 3.5% to 4.5% being singletons. There were no patients who had received any treatment before thyroid surgery. The sample comprised tumor tissue. All receptors come from a female donor with papillary thyroid cancer or a benign thyroid nodule (not recorded which). Some clones in this sample may be carry-over from other donors' samples.

The rearrangement uses TRBV24-1 and TRBJ1-2; no reliable D call. The ends were cut back, 6 bases at V and 4 bases at J, with 11 bases in the middle. The CDR3 length is 13 residues. CDR1 is KGHDR and CDR2 is SFDVKD in the germline V gene. CDR3 region: CATSRGQAYGYTF. CDR3 DNA: TGTGCCACCAGTAGAGGGCAGGCCTATGGCTACACCTTC.

This clone was counted a few times. The chain links TRBV6-1 to TRBJ2-7; tentative D call: TRBD1 (5 bases). Trimming cost V 3 bases and J 3 bases, with 9 bases left between them. This CDR3 region has 13 residues. CDR1 is MNHNS and CDR2 is SASEGT in the germline V gene. CDR3 region: CASSDLTDYEQYF. The CDR3, as DNA: TGTGCCAGCAGTGACCTGACAGACTACGAGCAGTACTTC.

This clone is labeled as medium-sized (0.01 to 0.1%). This chain uses TRBV5-6 with TRBJ2-7; possibly TRBD1 for D (5 bases). The CDR3 has 12 residues. V was pared by 4 bases and J by 3 bases, with 8 bases between. From germline, CDR1 is SGHDT and CDR2 YYEEEE. CDR3 amino acids: CASSEQGYEQYF. CDR3 sequence (DNA): TGTGCCAGCAGCGAGCAGGGCTACGAGCAGTACTTC.

The chain couples TRBV6-2 or TRBV6-3 to TRBJ2-2; the match to TRBD2 covers 10 bases. CDR3 length equals 16 residues. CDR1 is MNHEY, CDR2 SVGEGT, per germline. V trimming: 6 bases; J trimming: 0 bases; junction bases outside the gene matches: 4. This CDR3 is CASSVGLAANTGELFF. For the CDR3, the DNA is TGTGCCAGCAGCGTTGGACTAGCGGCGAACACCGGGGAGCTGTTTTTT.

CDR3 coding DNA: TGTGCCAGCAGTCCCGACGTAAACGAGCAGTACTTC. Translated: CASSPDVNEQYF. The chain carries TRBV6-1 and TRBJ2-7; D remains ambiguous. The V and J ends lost 5 bases and 5 bases respectively, with 10 bases between them. The CDR3 is 12 residues long. The germline V gene encodes CDR1 MNHNS and CDR2 SASEGT.

By frequency in the sample, this clone is medium-sized (0.01 to 0.1%). The V call is TRBV20-1, the J call TRBJ2-1; TRBD2 matches 8 bases. V shed 3 bases and J 9 bases; nucleotides not matched to a gene: 10. Per germline, CDR1 DFQATT and CDR2 SNEGSKA (reference sequence). This CDR3 has 14 amino acids. The CDR3 is CSASPGGPVGEQFF. CDR3 bases: TGCAGTGCTAGCCCGGGAGGGCCGGTTGGTGAGCAGTTCTTC.